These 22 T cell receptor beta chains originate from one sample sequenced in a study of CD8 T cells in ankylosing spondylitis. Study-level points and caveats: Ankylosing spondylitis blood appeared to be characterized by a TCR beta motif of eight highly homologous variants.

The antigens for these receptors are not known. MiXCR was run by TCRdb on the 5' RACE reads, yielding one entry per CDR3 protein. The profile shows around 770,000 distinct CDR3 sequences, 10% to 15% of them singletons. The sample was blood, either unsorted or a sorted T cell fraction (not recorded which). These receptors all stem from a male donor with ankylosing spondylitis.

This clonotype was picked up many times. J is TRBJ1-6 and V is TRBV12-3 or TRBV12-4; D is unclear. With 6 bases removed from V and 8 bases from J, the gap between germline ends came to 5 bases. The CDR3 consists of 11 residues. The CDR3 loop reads CASSAYSPLHF. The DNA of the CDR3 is TGTGCCAGCAGCGCGTATTCACCCCTCCACTTT.

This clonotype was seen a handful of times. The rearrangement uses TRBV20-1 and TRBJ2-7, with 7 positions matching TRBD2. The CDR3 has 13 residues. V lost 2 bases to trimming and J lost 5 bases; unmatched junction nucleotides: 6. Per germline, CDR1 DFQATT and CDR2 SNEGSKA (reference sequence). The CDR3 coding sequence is TGCAGTGCTAGATTGCGACTAGCAAACGAGCAGTACTTC. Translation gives CSARLRLANEQYF.

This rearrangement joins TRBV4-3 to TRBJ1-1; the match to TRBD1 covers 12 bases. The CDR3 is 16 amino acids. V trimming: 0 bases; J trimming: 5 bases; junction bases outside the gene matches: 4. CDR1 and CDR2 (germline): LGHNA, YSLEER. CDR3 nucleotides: TGCGCCAGCAGCCAAGATGGGGACAGGGGGCGGACTGAAGCTTTCTTT. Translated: CASSQDGDRGRTEAFF.

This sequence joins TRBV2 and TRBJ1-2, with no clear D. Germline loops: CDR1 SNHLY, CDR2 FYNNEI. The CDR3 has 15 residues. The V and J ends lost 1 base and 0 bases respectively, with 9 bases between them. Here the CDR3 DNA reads TGTGCCAGCAGTGAAGGGAGCGGAGCTAACTATGGCTACACCTTC. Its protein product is CASSEGSGANYGYTF.

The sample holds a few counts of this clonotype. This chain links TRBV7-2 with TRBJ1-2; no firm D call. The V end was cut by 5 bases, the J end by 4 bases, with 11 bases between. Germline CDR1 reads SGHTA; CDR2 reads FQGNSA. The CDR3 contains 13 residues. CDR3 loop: CASSLSGVYGYTF. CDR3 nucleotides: TGTGCCAGCAGCCTGTCCGGGGTCTATGGCTACACCTTC.

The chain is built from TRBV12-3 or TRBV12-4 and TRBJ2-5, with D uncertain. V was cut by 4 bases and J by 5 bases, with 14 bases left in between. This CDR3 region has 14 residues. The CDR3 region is CASSSWELSETQYF. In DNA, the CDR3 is TGTGCCAGCAGTTCCTGGGAACTCTCGGAGACCCAGTACTTC.

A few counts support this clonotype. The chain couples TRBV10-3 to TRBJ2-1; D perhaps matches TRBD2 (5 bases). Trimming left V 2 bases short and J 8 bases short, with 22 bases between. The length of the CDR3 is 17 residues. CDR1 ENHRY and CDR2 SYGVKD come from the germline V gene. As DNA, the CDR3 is TGTGCCATCAGTGAGGCTGGGGAGCCTACCGATAAGGATGAGCAGTTCTTC. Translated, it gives CAISEAGEPTDKDEQFF.

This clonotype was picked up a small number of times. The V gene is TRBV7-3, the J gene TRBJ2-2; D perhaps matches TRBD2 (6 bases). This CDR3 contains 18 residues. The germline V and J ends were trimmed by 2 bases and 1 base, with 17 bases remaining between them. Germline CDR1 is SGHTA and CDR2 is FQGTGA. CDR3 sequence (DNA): TGTGCCAGCAGCTTAGCACACTCAGGGCGGGAGAACACCGGGGAGCTGTTTTTT. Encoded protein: CASSLAHSGRENTGELFF.

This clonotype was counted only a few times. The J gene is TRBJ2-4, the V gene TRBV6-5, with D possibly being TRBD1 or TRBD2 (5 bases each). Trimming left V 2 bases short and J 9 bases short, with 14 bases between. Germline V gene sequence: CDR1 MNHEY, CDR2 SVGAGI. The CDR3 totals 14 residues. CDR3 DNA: TGTGCCAGCAGTTACGAGTGGGGGACGGGCATTCAGTACTTC. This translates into CASSYEWGTGIQYF.

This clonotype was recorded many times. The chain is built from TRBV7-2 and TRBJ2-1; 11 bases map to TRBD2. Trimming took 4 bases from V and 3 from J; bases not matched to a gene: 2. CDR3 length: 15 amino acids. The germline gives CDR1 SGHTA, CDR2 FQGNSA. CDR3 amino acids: CASSSGLAGYNEQFF. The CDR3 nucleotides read TGTGCCAGCAGCTCAGGACTAGCGGGCTACAATGAGCAGTTCTTC.

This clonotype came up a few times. CDR3 coding DNA: TGCAGCGGCGACAGGGACTACACCTTC. Translation: CSGDRDYTF. The gene calls are TRBV29-1 and TRBJ1-2; 7 nucleotides agree with TRBD1. The junction had 3 bases not matched to a gene; V was cut back by 7 bases and J by 10 bases. The germline CDR1 and CDR2 sequences are SQVTM and ANQGSEA. This CDR3 has 9 residues.

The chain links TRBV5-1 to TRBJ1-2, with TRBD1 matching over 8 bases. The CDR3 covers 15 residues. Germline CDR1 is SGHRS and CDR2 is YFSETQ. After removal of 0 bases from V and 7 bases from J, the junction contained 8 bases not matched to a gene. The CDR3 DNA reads TGCGCCAGCAGCTTGGATGGACAGGGAATAAGTGGCTACACCTTC. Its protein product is CASSLDGQGISGYTF.

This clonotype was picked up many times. The CDR3 is CASSGQRGNIQYF. The CDR3 coding sequence is TGCGCCAGCAGTGGACAGAGGGGGAACATTCAGTACTTC. This chain uses TRBV10-1 with TRBJ2-4; tentatively, D is TRBD1 (6 bases). V was shortened by 4 bases and J by 7 bases, with 11 bases between the two germline ends. The CDR3 is 13 residues long. CDR1 WNHNN and CDR2 SYGVQD come from the germline V gene (reference sequence).

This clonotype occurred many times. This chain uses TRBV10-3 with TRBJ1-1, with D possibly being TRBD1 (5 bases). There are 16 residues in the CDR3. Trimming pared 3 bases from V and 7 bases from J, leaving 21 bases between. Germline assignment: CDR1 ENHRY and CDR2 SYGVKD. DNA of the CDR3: TGTGCCATCAGTGAAGGGACTGATAGAGCCCTCGGTGAAGCTTTCTTT. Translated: CAISEGTDRALGEAFF.

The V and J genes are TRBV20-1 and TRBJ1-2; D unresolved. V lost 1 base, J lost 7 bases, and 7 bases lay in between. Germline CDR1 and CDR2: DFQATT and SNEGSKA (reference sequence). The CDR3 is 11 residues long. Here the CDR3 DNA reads TGCAGTGCTAGAGGTAGAGGTGGCTACACCTTC. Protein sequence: CSARGRGGYTF.

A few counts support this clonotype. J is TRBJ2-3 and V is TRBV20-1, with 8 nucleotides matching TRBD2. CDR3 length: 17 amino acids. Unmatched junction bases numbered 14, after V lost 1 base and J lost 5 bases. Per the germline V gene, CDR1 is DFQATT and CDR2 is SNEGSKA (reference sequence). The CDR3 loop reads CSARGRSGSGLGDTQYF. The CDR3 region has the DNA TGCAGTGCTAGAGGGAGGAGCGGGAGTGGTTTGGGAGATACGCAGTATTTT.

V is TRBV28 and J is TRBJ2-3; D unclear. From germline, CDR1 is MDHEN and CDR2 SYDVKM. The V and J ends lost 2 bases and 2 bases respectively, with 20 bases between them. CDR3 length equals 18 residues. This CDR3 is CASSLAPRTDRHTDTQYF. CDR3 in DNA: TGTGCCAGCAGTTTAGCACCCCGGACCGACCGACACACAGATACGCAGTATTTT.

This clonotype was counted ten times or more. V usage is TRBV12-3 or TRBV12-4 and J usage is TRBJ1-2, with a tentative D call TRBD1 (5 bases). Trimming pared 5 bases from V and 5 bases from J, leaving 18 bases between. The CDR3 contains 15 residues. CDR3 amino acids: CASSRKTAGGYGYTF. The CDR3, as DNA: TGTGCCAGCAGTCGCAAGACAGCCGGGGGATATGGCTACACCTTC.

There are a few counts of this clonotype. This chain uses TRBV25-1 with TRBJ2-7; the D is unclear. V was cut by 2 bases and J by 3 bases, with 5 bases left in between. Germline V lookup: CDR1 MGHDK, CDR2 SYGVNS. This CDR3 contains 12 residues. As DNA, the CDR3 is TGTGCCAGCAGTGAACTTTTCTACGAGCAGTACTTC. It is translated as CASSELFYEQYF.

The CDR3 DNA reads as TGTGCCAGCAGCTTACAGGGGCGCGGGACAGATACGCAGTATTTT. It translates to CASSLQGRGTDTQYF. The chain links TRBV7-2 to TRBJ2-3, with D perhaps TRBD1 (6 bases). CDR3 length: 15 residues. Germline loops: CDR1 SGHTA, CDR2 FQGNSA. Trimming removed 2 bases at V and 3 bases at J, with 12 bases between.

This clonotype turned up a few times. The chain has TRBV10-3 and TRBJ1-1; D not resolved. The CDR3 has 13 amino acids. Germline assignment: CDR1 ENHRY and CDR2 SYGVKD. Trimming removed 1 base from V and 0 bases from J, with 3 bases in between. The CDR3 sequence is CAISEYMNTEAFF. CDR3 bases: TGTGCCATCAGTGAGTATATGAACACTGAAGCTTTCTTT.

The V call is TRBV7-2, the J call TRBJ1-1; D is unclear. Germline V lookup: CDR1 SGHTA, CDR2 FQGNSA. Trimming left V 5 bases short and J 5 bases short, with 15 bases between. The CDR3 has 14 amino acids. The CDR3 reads CASSRSGRRTEAFF. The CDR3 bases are TGTGCCAGCAGCCGCAGCGGGCGGCGAACTGAAGCTTTCTTT.